This is a list of T cell receptor beta chains from one sample in a study of ipilimumab plus nivolumab after autologous stem cell transplantation. Sequenced by immunoSEQ multiplex PCR; TCRdb stores in-frame clones only, minus some. This table holds about 9,700 clones, approximately 80% found once. Sample: PBMCs, taken in a trial of ipilimumab plus nivolumab as post-transplant consolidation. These receptors were collected from a male donor with diffuse large B-cell lymphoma. Both conserved end residues are trimmed from each CDR3. Each record gives: V gene, clone size, CDR3 protein. Clone size is given for some rows only: seen once, a few or many times, or a class if the clone is expanded.

TRBV27,NA,ASSRTGTANQPQH
TRBV11-2,NA,ASSLRPRDRGLRELF
TRBV19,NA,ASSIAGMGTDTQY
TRBV9,NA,ASSVQDGGEKLF
TRBV6-6,NA,ASSYGNEQF
TRBV11-2,NA,ASSLERTGNSPLH
TRBV6-1,NA,ASRFTAAYEQY
TRBV6-9,NA,ASSEQGLYTEAF
TRBV7-9,once,ASSPGQGKSGNTIY
TRBV5-4,NA,ASSLVAGSPDTQY
TRBV7-9,NA,ASSSAGSLGYT
TRBV19,NA,ASSDGLNTEAF
TRBV6-5,once,ASSQINSNQPQH
TRBV4-2,few,ASRTLGGGLVHEQF
TRBV18,NA,ASSISMRGGGHLEQF
TRBV7-9,NA,ASSPPGVFTEAF
TRBV19,few,ASSTTNTDTQY
TRBV6-1,NA,ASSDRGVTGETQY
TRBV5-4,NA,ASSLAGLAGGVQETQY
TRBV6-6,NA,ASLEEWASTDTQY
TRBV5-1,NA,ASSTGQGSGYT
TRBV5-1,NA,ASSWGTGISYEQY
TRBV28,NA,ASSSPGTVNYGYT
TRBV7-2,NA,ASSTDYQETQY
TRBV6-5,NA,ASSYRGQGQARGYT
TRBV9,NA,ASSVPLAGSTDTQY
TRBV30,NA,AWSRPTITSTGELF
TRBV6-5,NA,AISRDRGHEQY
TRBV28,NA,ASSPMYVWGRMNTEAF
TRBV4-3,NA,ASSRLLTGGAYNEQF
TRBV5-4,NA,AGTRDLGDYEQY
TRBV7-6,NA,ASSPRGLAGGFSTDTQY
TRBV6-5,NA,ASSPTPTGTEAF
TRBV5-1,NA,ASSVSWGNTEAF
TRBV19,NA,ASSIVASGGGELF
TRBV2,NA,ANNEAGGLYNEQF
TRBV28,NA,ASIPRVNSPLH
TRBV7-6,NA,ASSLLPLTSSEAF
TRBV29-1,NA,SVAPGQGRPSSYEQY
TRBV7-9,few,ASSLNGIGDEQY
TRBV5-4,NA,ASSLNRGQTEAF
TRBV29-1,few,SVNGRGITQETQY
TRBV9,NA,ASSVDDARDTQY
TRBV9,few,ASSGEETATNTGELF
TRBV7-2,NA,ASSLPMAANTGELF
TRBV7-9,NA,ASSPHRGQGTSGANVLT
TRBV7-9,NA,ASSFEGQGRVETQY
TRBV28,NA,ASSGGRGYQPQH
TRBV2,few,ASSDSGIQY
TRBV29-1,once,SVRSRDRGGNTIY
TRBV7-2,NA,ASSLGLVDEKLF
TRBV7-3,NA,ASSLRDREAYTQY
TRBV28,NA,ASSPWAFYGYT
TRBV19,NA,ASKTGTGVNSPLH
TRBV19,NA,ASTNRGGSGELF
TRBV7-2,once,ASSLQGPNTEAF
TRBV27,NA,ASSMGTWGEQY
TRBV6-4,NA,ASSGNRGGRNEQF
TRBV4-2,NA,ASSHKGISARGLDTQY
TRBV15,NA,ATSRPDRGAGETQY